This T cell receptor beta chain was obtained from a study of blood T cell repertoires in COVID-19. Study-level information: Donors in the United States, Italy and Spain gave samples during acute or convalescent COVID-19. PBMCs, B-cell-depleted T cells, or T cells provided the cDNA or gDNA that made up the material.

Original analysis: Nucleated cell counts were estimated from reference gene primer amplification. Data came from immunoSEQ multiplex PCR; TCRdb stores just in-frame clones and leaves some out. From that table come the V and J calls and clone size; the DNA was used to work out D and trimming. The sample lists about 100,000 clones; roughly 87% were seen once. CDR1 is LGHNT and CDR2 is FRNRAP in the germline V gene. The CDR3 is 13 amino acids. Trimming stripped 1 base from V and 7 bases from J, with 10 bases between. This rearrangement joins TRBV12-5 to TRBJ2-5; D is undetermined. Material for sequencing was peripheral blood. The TCR originated in a man aged 25-45 years in a cohort sampled during active COVID-19. CDR3 coding DNA: TGTGCTAGTGGTTTGGCCCCCCTGCGGACCCAGTACTTC. It encodes CASGLAPLRTQYF.